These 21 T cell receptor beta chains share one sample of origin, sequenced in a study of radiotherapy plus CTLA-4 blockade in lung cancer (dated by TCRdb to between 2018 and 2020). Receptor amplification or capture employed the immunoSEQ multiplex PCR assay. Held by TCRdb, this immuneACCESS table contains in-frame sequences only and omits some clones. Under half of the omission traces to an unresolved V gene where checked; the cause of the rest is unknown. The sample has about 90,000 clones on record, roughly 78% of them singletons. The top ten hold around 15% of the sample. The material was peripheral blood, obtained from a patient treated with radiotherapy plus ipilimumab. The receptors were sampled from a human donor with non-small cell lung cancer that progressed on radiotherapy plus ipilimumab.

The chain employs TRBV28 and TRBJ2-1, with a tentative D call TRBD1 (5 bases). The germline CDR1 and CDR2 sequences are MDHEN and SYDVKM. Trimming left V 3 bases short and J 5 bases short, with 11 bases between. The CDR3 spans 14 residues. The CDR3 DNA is TGTGCCAGCAGTTTTAACCAGGGAAACAATGAGCAGTTCTTC. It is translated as CASSFNQGNNEQFF.

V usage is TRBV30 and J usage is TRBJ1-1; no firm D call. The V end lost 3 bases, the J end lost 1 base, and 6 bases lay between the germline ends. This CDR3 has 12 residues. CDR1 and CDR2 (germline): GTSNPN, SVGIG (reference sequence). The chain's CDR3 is CAWSMGNTEAFF. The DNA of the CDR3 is TGTGCCTGGAGCATGGGGAACACTGAAGCTTTCTTT.

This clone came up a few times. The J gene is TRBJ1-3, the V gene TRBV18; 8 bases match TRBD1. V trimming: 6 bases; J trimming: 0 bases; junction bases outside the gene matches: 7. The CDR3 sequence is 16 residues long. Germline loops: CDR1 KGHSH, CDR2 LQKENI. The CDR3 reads CASSSQTGASGNTIYF. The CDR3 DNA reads TGTGCCAGCTCGTCCCAGACAGGGGCCTCTGGAAACACCATATATTTT.

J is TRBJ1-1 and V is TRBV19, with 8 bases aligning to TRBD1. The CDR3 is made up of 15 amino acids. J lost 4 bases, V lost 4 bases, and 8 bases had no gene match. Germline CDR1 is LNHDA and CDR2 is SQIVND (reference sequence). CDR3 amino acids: CASSKTGVVGTEAFF. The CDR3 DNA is TGTGCCAGTAGTAAGACAGGGGTGGTAGGCACTGAAGCTTTCTTT.

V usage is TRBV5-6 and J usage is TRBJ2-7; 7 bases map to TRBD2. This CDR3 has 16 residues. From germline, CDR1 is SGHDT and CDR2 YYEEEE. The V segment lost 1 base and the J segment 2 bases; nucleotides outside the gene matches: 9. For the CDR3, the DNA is TGTGCCAGCAGCTTGATGAGCGGGGCATCCCCCTACGAGCAGTACTTC. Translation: CASSLMSGASPYEQYF. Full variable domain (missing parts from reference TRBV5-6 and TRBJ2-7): DAGVTQSPTHLIKTRGQQVTLRCSPKSGHDTVSWYQQALGQGPQFIFQYYEEEERQRGNFPDRFSGHQFPNYSSELNVNALLLGDSALYLCASSLMSGASPYEQYFGPGTRLTVT.

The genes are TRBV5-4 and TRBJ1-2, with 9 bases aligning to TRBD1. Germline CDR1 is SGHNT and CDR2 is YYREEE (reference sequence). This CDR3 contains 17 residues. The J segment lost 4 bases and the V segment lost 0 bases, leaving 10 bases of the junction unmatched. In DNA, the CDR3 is TGTGCCAGCAGCTTGGGACAGGGGGTCGCTATCGGCTATGGCTACACCTTC. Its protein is CASSLGQGVAIGYGYTF.

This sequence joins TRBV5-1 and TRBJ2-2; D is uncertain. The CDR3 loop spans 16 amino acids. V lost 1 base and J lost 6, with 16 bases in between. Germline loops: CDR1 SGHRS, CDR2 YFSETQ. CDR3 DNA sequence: TGCGCCAGCAGCTTGTTTGGAGACGCTTCTTCCGGGGAGCTGTTTTTT. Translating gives CASSLFGDASSGELFF. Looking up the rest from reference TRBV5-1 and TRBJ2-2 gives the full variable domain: KAGVTQTPRYLIKTRGQQVTLSCSPISGHRSVSWYQQTPGQGLQFLFEYFSETQRNKGNFPGRFSGRQFSNSRSEMNVSTLELGDSALYLCASSLFGDASSGELFFGEGSRLTVL.

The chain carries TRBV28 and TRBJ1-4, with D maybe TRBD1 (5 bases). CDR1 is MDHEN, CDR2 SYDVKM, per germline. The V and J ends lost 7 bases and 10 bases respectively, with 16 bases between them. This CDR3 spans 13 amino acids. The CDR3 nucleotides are TGTGCCAGCATGGCAGGGCGGGCGGGAAAACTGTTTTTT. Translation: CASMAGRAGKLFF.

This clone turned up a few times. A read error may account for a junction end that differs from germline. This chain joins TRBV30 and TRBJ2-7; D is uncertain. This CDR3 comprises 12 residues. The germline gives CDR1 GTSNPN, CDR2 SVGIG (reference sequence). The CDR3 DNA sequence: TGTGCCTGGAGTGGTGTCGCGGACGCGGTGCACTTC. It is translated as CAWSGVADAVHF.

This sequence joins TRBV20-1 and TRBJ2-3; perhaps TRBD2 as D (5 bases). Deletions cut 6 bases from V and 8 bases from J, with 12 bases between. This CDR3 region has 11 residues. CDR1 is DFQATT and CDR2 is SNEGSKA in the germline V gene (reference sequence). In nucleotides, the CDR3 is TGCAGTGCACCCTGGACTGGTACGCAGTATTTT. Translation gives CSAPWTGTQYF.

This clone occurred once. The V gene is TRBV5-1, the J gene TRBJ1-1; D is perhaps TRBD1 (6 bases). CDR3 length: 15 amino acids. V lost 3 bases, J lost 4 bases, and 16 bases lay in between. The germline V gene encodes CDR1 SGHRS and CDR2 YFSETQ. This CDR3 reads CASSWHGGGGTEAFF. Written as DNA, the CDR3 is TGCGCCAGCAGCTGGCACGGGGGCGGGGGCACTGAAGCTTTCTTT.

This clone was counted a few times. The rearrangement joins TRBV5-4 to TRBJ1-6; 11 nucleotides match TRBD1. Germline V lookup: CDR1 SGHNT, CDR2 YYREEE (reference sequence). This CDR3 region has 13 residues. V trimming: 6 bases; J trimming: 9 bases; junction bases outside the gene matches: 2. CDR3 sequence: CASTGTGGSPLHF. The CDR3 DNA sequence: TGTGCCAGCACCGGGACAGGGGGTTCACCCCTCCACTTT.

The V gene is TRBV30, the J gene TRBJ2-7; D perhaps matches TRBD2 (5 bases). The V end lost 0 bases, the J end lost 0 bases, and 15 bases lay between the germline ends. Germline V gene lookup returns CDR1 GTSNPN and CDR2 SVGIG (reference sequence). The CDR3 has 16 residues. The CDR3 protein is CAWSVLAGLTSYEQYF. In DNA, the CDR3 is TGTGCCTGGAGTGTACTTGCAGGACTTACCTCCTACGAGCAGTACTTC.

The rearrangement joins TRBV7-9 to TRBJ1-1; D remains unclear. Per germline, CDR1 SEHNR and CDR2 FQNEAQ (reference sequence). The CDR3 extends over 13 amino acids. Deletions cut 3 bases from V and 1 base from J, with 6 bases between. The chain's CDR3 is CASSFAENTEAFF. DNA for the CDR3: TGTGCCAGCAGCTTTGCCGAGAACACTGAAGCTTTCTTT.

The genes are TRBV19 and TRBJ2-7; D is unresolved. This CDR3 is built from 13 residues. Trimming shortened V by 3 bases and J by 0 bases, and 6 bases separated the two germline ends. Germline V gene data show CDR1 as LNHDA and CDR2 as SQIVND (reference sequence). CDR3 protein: CASSIQISYEQYF. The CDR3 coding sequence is TGTGCCAGTAGTATCCAAATCTCCTACGAGCAGTACTTC. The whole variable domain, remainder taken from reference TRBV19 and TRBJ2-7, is DGGITQSPKYLFRKEGQNVTLSCEQNLNHDAMYWYRQDPGQGLRLIYYSQIVNDFQKGDIAEGYSVSREKKESFPLTVTSAQKNPTAFYLCASSIQISYEQYFGPGTRLTVT.

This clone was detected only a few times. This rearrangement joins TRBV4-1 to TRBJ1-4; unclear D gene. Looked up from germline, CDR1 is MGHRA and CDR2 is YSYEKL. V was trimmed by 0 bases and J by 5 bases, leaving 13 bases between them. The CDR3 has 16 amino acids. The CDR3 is CASSQDRGAPNEKLFF. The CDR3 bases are TGCGCCAGCAGCCAAGATCGAGGCGCTCCAAATGAAAAACTGTTTTTT.

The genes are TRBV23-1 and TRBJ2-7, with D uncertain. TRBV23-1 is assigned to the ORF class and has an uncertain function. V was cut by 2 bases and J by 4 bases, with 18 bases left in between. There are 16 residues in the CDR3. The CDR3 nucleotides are TGCGCCAGCAGTCAACCCCACATGCTGGATGGGTACGAGCAGTACTTC. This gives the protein CASSQPHMLDGYEQYF.

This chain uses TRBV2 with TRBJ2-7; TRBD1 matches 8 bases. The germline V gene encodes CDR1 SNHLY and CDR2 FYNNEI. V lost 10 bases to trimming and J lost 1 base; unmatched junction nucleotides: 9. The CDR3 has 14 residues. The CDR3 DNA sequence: TGTGCCACCTCGGACAGGGACCTATCCTACGAGCAGTACTTC. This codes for CATSDRDLSYEQYF.

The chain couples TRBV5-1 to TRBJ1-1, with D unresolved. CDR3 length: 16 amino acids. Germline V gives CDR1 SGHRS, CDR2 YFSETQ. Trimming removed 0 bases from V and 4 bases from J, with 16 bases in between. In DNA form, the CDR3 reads TGCGCCAGCAGCTTGGACCCGGGATCAGAGTCCACTGAAGCTTTCTTT. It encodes CASSLDPGSESTEAFF.

This CDR3 reads CASSTTRRSGELFF. DNA of the CDR3: TGTGCCAGCAGCACTACCCGGCGGTCCGGGGAGCTGTTTTTT. The chain has TRBV7-6 and TRBJ2-2, with D hard to call. This CDR3 comprises 14 residues. V shed 5 bases and J shed 6 bases, with 13 bases lying between them. Germline CDR1 and CDR2: SGHVS and FNYEAQ.

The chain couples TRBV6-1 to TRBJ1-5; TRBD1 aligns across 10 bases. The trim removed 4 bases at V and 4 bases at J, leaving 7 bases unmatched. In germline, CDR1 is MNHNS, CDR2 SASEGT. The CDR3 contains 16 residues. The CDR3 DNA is TGTGCCAGCAGTGTGACAGGGGGCCCTCTTAATCAGCCCCAGCATTTT. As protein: CASSVTGGPLNQPQHF.